This T cell receptor (beta chain) comes out of a study of T cell clones after liver transplantation. Germline V gene lookup returns CDR1 MNHNY and CDR2 SVGAGI (reference sequence). The CDR3 runs to 14 residues. V was clipped by 5 bases and J by 2 bases, with 12 bases between them. Sequencing was performed with immunoSEQ multiplex PCR; in TCRdb, only in-frame clones are kept and a portion is missing. The sample yields under 150,000 clones, 90% seen once. The TCR comes from a human patient who received a liver transplant. A share of the T cells may be of graft donor origin. The chain joins TRBV6-6 to TRBJ1-2, with D maybe TRBD1 (5 bases). Sequencing was performed on CD4+ T cells from blood, taken 12 months after liver transplant. Here the CDR3 DNA reads TGTGCCAGCAGTCAAGGACATATGAACTATGGCTACACCTTC. Protein: CASSQGHMNYGYTF.